This T cell receptor (beta chain) was sequenced for a study of T cells after posttransplantation cyclophosphamide. Cyclophosphamide on days +3 and +4 followed busulfan-fludarabine conditioning and a marrow graft. Sequencing used immunoSEQ multiplex PCR; TCRdb keeps in-frame clones, though not all of them. The sample lists 300 to 450 clones; 72% were seen once. In this sample, this clone turned up a few times. Per the germline V gene, CDR1 is SQVTM and CDR2 is ANQGSEA. Trimming removed 7 bases from V and 6 bases from J, with 12 bases in between. This CDR3 has 12 residues. The receptor was isolated from a female patient aged 45 to 65 who received an allogeneic stem cell transplant from a related donor, was CMV-positive, and had no GVHD. The T cells may come from the graft donor. The V call is TRBV29-1, the J call TRBJ2-2, with D tentatively TRBD2 (5 bases). The source material was CD8+ T cells sorted from PBMCs, sampled after allogeneic stem cell transplant with posttransplant cyclophosphamide. CDR3 sequence reads: CSGTSGSGELFF. The CDR3 region has the DNA TGCAGCGGCACCTCGGGGTCCGGGGAGCTGTTTTTT.